A single sample gave rise to the 31 T cell receptor beta chains below, sequenced in a study of blood T cell repertoires in COVID-19. The data were produced by immunoSEQ multiplex PCR, yet TCRdb's version contains in-frame clones alone and is incomplete. The data contain around 93,000 clones, around 81% of them singletons. Sequencing used peripheral blood. Source of these receptors: a man aged 60-69 years with acute or convalescent COVID-19.

The chain links TRBV9 to TRBJ1-3; D is undetermined. The CDR3 consists of 15 residues. The germline gives CDR1 SGDLS, CDR2 YYNGEE. V was shortened by 0 bases and J by 4 bases, with 11 bases between the two germline ends. The DNA of the CDR3 is TGTGCCAGCAGCGTAGGGCCCAGGTCCGGAAACACCATATATTTT. Amino acids: CASSVGPRSGNTIYF.

This clone has more than one count but fewer than ten. V gene TRBV19 combines with J gene TRBJ1-1, with TRBD1 identical over 7 bases. There are 15 residues in the CDR3. Germline V gene data show CDR1 as LNHDA and CDR2 as SQIVND (reference sequence). Trimming cost V 1 base and J 5 bases; bases outside gene matches: 7. The CDR3 region is CASSIGSGQPTEAFF. Written as DNA, the CDR3 is TGTGCCAGTAGTATAGGGTCGGGACAGCCGACTGAAGCTTTCTTT.

The rearrangement uses TRBV5-8 and TRBJ2-6; no clear D gene. V was trimmed by 3 bases and J by 0 bases, leaving 13 bases between them. In germline, CDR1 is SGHTS, CDR2 YDEGEE. The CDR3 length is 17 residues. The CDR3 DNA sequence: TGTGCCAGCAGCTCCAGATACTTAGCCTCTGGGGCCAACGTCCTGACTTTC. As protein: CASSSRYLASGANVLTF.

The chain carries TRBV2 and TRBJ2-1; 8 positions match TRBD2. Germline CDR1 SNHLY, CDR2 FYNNEI. The CDR3 length is 14 residues. J lost 3 bases, V lost 6 bases, and 4 bases had no gene match. The chain's CDR3 is CASRKLADYNEQFF. Written as DNA, the CDR3 is TGTGCCAGCAGGAAACTAGCGGACTACAATGAGCAGTTCTTC.

The chain has TRBV7-2 and TRBJ2-7; 9 bases fit TRBD1. The germline CDR1 and CDR2 sequences are SGHTA and FQGNSA. Trimming cost V 6 bases and J 6 bases; bases outside gene matches: 12. This CDR3 is 15 amino acids long. The chain's CDR3 is CASRPGGTGSVEQYF. For the CDR3, the DNA is TGTGCCAGCAGACCTGGAGGGACAGGGTCCGTCGAGCAGTACTTC. Variable domain in full (rest from reference TRBV7-2 and TRBJ2-7): GAGVSQSPSNKVTEKGKDVELRCDPISGHTALYWYRQSLGQGLEFLIYFQGNSAPDKSGLPSDRFSAERTGGSVSTLTIQRTQQEDSAVYLCASRPGGTGSVEQYFGPGTRLTVT.

The rearrangement links TRBV12-3 or TRBV12-4 to TRBJ2-3; D is undetermined. V lost 6 bases, J lost 2 bases, and 9 bases lay in between. The CDR3 is 13 amino acids. CDR3 sequence (DNA): TGTGCCAGCAGGGTAGCCTCCACAGATACGCAGTATTTT. Its protein product is CASRVASTDTQYF.

The chain recombines TRBV6-5 with TRBJ2-3; D is ambiguous. The CDR3 loop spans 13 amino acids. V shed 7 bases and J shed 5 bases, with 13 bases lying between them. CDR1 and CDR2 (germline): MNHEY, SVGAGI. CDR3 sequence (DNA): TGTGCCAGCACTTTACTTGATAGAGATACGCAGTATTTT. Its translation: CASTLLDRDTQYF.

The chain uses TRBV5-1 and TRBJ2-2; D remains unclear. The CDR3 runs to 13 residues. Germline V lookup: CDR1 SGHRS, CDR2 YFSETQ. V was clipped by 4 bases and J by 3 bases, with 7 bases between them. The CDR3 loop is CASSGSDTGELFF. Written as DNA, the CDR3 is TGCGCCAGCAGCGGAAGCGACACCGGGGAGCTGTTTTTT.

The genes are TRBV2 and TRBJ2-1, with 11 bases aligning to TRBD1. V lost 6 bases and J lost 0; bases outside the gene matches: 19. This CDR3 has 21 amino acids. Per germline, CDR1 SNHLY and CDR2 FYNNEI. The CDR3 spells CASSAPLRDRGWISSYNEQFF. The CDR3, as DNA: TGTGCCAGCAGCGCACCTCTACGGGACAGGGGGTGGATTAGCTCCTACAATGAGCAGTTCTTC. Combining the CDR3 with reference TRBV2 and TRBJ2-1 gives the whole variable domain EPEVTQTPSHQVTQMGQEVILRCVPISNHLYFYWYRQILGQKVEFLVSFYNNEISEKSEIFDDQFSVERPDGSNFTLKIRSTKLEDSAMYFCASSAPLRDRGWISSYNEQFFGPGTRLTVL.

This chain links TRBV7-2 with TRBJ1-6, with D possibly being TRBD1 (6 bases). The CDR3 length is 17 residues. Germline assignment: CDR1 SGHTA and CDR2 FQGNSA. Trimming removed 5 bases from V and 7 bases from J, with 21 bases in between. The CDR3 sequence is CASSRLLTGTSNSPLHF. The CDR3 region has the DNA TGTGCCAGCAGCCGTCTTCTTACCGGGACAAGCAATTCACCCCTCCACTTT. The whole variable domain, remainder taken from reference TRBV7-2 and TRBJ1-6, is GAGVSQSPSNKVTEKGKDVELRCDPISGHTALYWYRQSLGQGLEFLIYFQGNSAPDKSGLPSDRFSAERTGGSVSTLTIQRTQQEDSAVYLCASSRLLTGTSNSPLHFGNGTRLTVT.

A single count supports this clone. The chain recombines TRBV6-5 with TRBJ1-5, with 9 bases fitting TRBD1. CDR3 length: 15 amino acids. Germline lookup yields CDR1 MNHEY and CDR2 SVGAGI. V lost 7 bases, J lost 3 bases, and 7 bases stayed unmatched. Here the CDR3 reads CASKPGQGSNQPQHF. Here the CDR3 DNA reads TGTGCCAGCAAACCGGGACAGGGTTCCAATCAGCCCCAGCATTTT.

The chain carries TRBV12-3 or TRBV12-4 and TRBJ1-1; 7 bases match TRBD1. This CDR3 region has 13 residues. V shed 6 bases and J 5 bases; nucleotides not matched to a gene: 6. CDR3: CASRRQGRTEAFF. The CDR3 coding sequence is TGTGCCAGCAGGCGACAGGGACGGACTGAAGCTTTCTTT.

The rearrangement joins TRBV19 to TRBJ1-1, with 8 bases identical to TRBD1. Germline-derived CDR1 and CDR2 are LNHDA and SQIVND (reference sequence). Unmatched junction bases numbered 10, after V lost 1 base and J lost 0 bases. The length of the CDR3 is 18 residues. CDR3 coding DNA: TGTGCCAGTAGTATAGTCCCAGGGGGCGCGGGAATGAACACTGAAGCTTTCTTT. Its protein product is CASSIVPGGAGMNTEAFF.

The V and J genes are TRBV5-1 and TRBJ1-1; TRBD1 aligns across 9 bases. Looked up from germline, CDR1 is SGHRS and CDR2 is YFSETQ. With V trimmed by 3 bases and J by 0 bases, 3 bases remained unmatched. This CDR3 comprises 15 residues. CDR3: CASSWGTGMNTEAFF. For the CDR3, the DNA is TGCGCCAGCAGCTGGGGGACAGGGATGAACACTGAAGCTTTCTTT. The full variable domain, with the rest looked up from reference TRBV5-1 and TRBJ1-1, is KAGVTQTPRYLIKTRGQQVTLSCSPISGHRSVSWYQQTPGQGLQFLFEYFSETQRNKGNFPGRFSGRQFSNSRSEMNVSTLELGDSALYLCASSWGTGMNTEAFFGQGTRLTVV.

The chain combines TRBV25-1 with TRBJ1-3; D not resolved. The V gene lost 1 base and the J gene lost 4 bases, with 5 bases spanning the gap. This CDR3 has 13 amino acids. Per germline, CDR1 MGHDK and CDR2 SYGVNS. The CDR3 sequence is CASSEFEGNTIYF. CDR3 nucleotide sequence: TGTGCCAGCAGTGAATTCGAGGGAAACACCATATATTTT.

This clone was picked up one time. The CDR3 region is CASSFLTGKINEQYF. The CDR3 DNA reads TGTGCCAGCAGCTTCTTGACAGGGAAGATAAACGAGCAGTACTTC. This chain joins TRBV5-6 and TRBJ2-7, with 7 nucleotides matching TRBD1. In germline, CDR1 is SGHDT, CDR2 YYEEEE. Unmatched junction bases numbered 10, after V lost 2 bases and J lost 5 bases. CDR3 length equals 15 residues.

The sample holds a few counts of this clone. The chain uses TRBV12-3 or TRBV12-4 and TRBJ1-5, with a weak D call TRBD1 (5 bases). The CDR3 is 13 amino acids. Trimming stripped 1 base from V and 6 bases from J, with 7 bases between. CDR3 bases: TGTGCCAGCAGTTTAGGGGGGGGTCAGCCCCAGCATTTT. Translation: CASSLGGGQPQHF.

The gene calls are TRBV7-9 and TRBJ1-2, with 10 positions matching TRBD1. The CDR3 runs to 15 residues. Per germline, CDR1 SEHNR and CDR2 FQNEAQ (reference sequence). V trimming: 1 base; J trimming: 3 bases; junction bases outside the gene matches: 2. CDR3 residues: CASSLGTGGHYGYTF. The CDR3 DNA follows: TGTGCCAGCAGCTTAGGGACAGGGGGACACTATGGCTACACCTTC.

This chain connects TRBV14 to TRBJ2-3, with 8 bases that match TRBD2. Unmatched junction bases numbered 14, after V lost 4 bases and J lost 5 bases. Germline CDR1 SGHDN, CDR2 FVKESK. The CDR3 contains 17 residues. The CDR3 DNA is TGTGCCAGCAGCCTCTTTATTAATCGGGAGGGCGGAGATACGCAGTATTTT. Encoded protein: CASSLFINREGGDTQYF. The whole variable domain, filled in from reference TRBV14 and TRBJ2-3, reads EAGVTQFPSHSVIEKGQTVTLRCDPISGHDNLYWYRRVMGKEIKFLLHFVKESKQDESGMPNNRFLAERTGGTYSTLKVQPAELEDSGVYFCASSLFINREGGDTQYFGPGTRLTVL.

V is TRBV9 and J is TRBJ2-2; D is unresolved. Germline V gene lookup returns CDR1 SGDLS and CDR2 YYNGEE. The CDR3 length is 13 residues. The V end was cut by 3 bases, the J end by 0 bases, with 3 bases between. The CDR3 loop is CASSGANTGELFF. CDR3 bases: TGTGCCAGCAGCGGCGCGAACACCGGGGAGCTGTTTTTT.

The chain has TRBV12-3 or TRBV12-4 and TRBJ2-1; D not certain. The CDR3 is made up of 12 amino acids. Trimming removed 3 bases from V and 7 bases from J, with 7 bases in between. CDR3 loop: CASSFVRNEQFF. The CDR3 DNA sequence: TGTGCCAGCAGTTTTGTGAGAAATGAGCAGTTCTTC.

The J gene is TRBJ1-4, the V gene TRBV7-9; D unclear. V lost 6 bases to trimming and J lost 4 bases, with 18 bases between them. The CDR3 sequence is 16 residues long. Germline V gene lookup returns CDR1 SEHNR and CDR2 FQNEAQ (reference sequence). DNA for the CDR3: TGTGCCAGCAGTCCAACGGCGGTTCGGTATAATGAAAAACTGTTTTTT. Residues: CASSPTAVRYNEKLFF.

DNA of the CDR3: TGTGCCAGCAGCGTTGACAGGGCGAAGGGCAATCAGCCCCAGCATTTT. This translates into CASSVDRAKGNQPQHF. V usage is TRBV6-2 or TRBV6-3 and J usage is TRBJ1-5, with 7 bases lining up with TRBD1. The CDR3 loop spans 16 amino acids. The ends lost 6 bases at V and 2 bases at J; junction bases unmatched: 10. Germline values: CDR1 MNHEY, CDR2 SVGEGT.

This clone was picked up a small number of times. This chain uses TRBV3-1 (or the pseudogene TRBV3-2) with TRBJ1-2; the match to TRBD1 covers 8 bases. In germline, CDR1 is LGHDT, CDR2 YNNKEL (reference sequence). V dropped 0 bases and J dropped 4; count of bases not matched to a gene: 7. The CDR3 covers 16 residues. The CDR3: CASSQDLRQGFYGYTF. CDR3 bases: TGTGCCAGCAGCCAAGACCTAAGACAGGGGTTCTATGGCTACACCTTC.

V gene TRBV24-1 combines with J gene TRBJ1-2; D unclear. V was clipped by 0 bases and J by 8 bases, with 12 bases between them. CDR1 KGHDR and CDR2 SFDVKD come from the germline V gene. CDR3 length: 14 amino acids. The CDR3 sequence is CATSDLSARRGYTF. The DNA for the CDR3 is TGTGCCACCAGTGATTTGTCGGCGAGGAGGGGCTACACCTTC.

This chain uses TRBV4-3 with TRBJ2-7, with 7 positions matching TRBD2. The CDR3 spans 17 residues. Germline CDR1 and CDR2: LGHNA and YSLEER. V lost 0 bases and J lost 3; bases outside the gene matches: 11. CDR3 nucleotide sequence: TGCGCCAGCAGCCAAGAGTCCCACCGGACTAGTAACTACGAGCAGTACGTC. This gives the protein CASSQESHRTSNYEQYV.

The rearrangement uses TRBV5-8 and TRBJ1-4, with TRBD1 identical over 8 bases. With V trimmed by 4 bases and J by 6 bases, 8 bases remained unmatched. The CDR3 extends over 15 amino acids. From germline, CDR1 is SGHTS and CDR2 YDEGEE. CDR3 in amino acids: CASSIGPGGDEKLFF. The DNA for the CDR3 is TGTGCCAGCAGCATTGGCCCAGGGGGCGATGAAAAACTGTTTTTT.

This clone was counted once. V gene TRBV7-2 combines with J gene TRBJ1-3; 9 bases map to TRBD1. Per germline, CDR1 SGHTA and CDR2 FQGNSA. The CDR3 covers 19 residues. J gave up 1 base and V 3 bases, and 13 bases lay outside the gene matches. The CDR3 loop reads CASSLGPGTGQGSGNTIYF. The CDR3 nucleotides are TGTGCCAGCAGCTTGGGACCCGGGACAGGGCAGGGATCTGGAAACACCATATATTTT.

This clone was seen once. The chain combines TRBV27 with TRBJ1-1; TRBD1 agrees at 11 bases. The J segment lost 7 bases and the V segment lost 5 bases, leaving 3 bases of the junction unmatched. Germline CDR1 is MNHEY and CDR2 is SMNVEV (reference sequence). The CDR3 is made up of 13 amino acids. This CDR3 is CASSPGQGVEAFF. The CDR3 DNA sequence: TGTGCCAGCAGTCCGGGACAGGGGGTTGAAGCTTTCTTT.

The rearrangement joins TRBV25-1 to TRBJ1-1; 7 nucleotides line up with TRBD1. This CDR3 has 14 residues. With 2 bases clipped from V and 3 bases from J, the junction kept 3 bases outside the gene matches. From germline, CDR1 is MGHDK and CDR2 SYGVNS. The CDR3 nucleotides are TGTGCCAGCAGTGAAGAAGGGGGCTACACTGAAGCTTTCTTT. Its protein is CASSEEGGYTEAFF.

The V gene is TRBV27, the J gene TRBJ2-2; TRBD2 matches at 8 bases. Germline V lookup: CDR1 MNHEY, CDR2 SMNVEV (reference sequence). V lost 3 bases, J lost 3 bases, and 12 bases stayed unmatched. The CDR3 runs 18 residues. The CDR3 spells CASSFRGFGAGDTGELFF. CDR3 in DNA: TGTGCCAGCAGTTTTAGGGGCTTCGGAGCGGGAGACACCGGGGAGCTGTTTTTT.